The 15 T cell receptor beta chains reported below all come from one sample, sequenced in a study of T cells in tuberculosis. Time point defined: new active TB diagnosis, blood taken before or within 7 days of starting treatment. This table comes from immunoSEQ multiplex PCR, and its TCRdb copy is limited to in-frame clones, with some not included. Of roughly 34,000 clones detected, roughly nine tenths appear once; the ten largest clones hold about 5.2%. Sequenced here: PBMCs, sampled at tuberculosis diagnosis. These TCRs come from an adult with tuberculosis.

This clone was detected once. This chain links TRBV15 with TRBJ2-7; D might be TRBD1 (6 bases). Trimming cost V 5 bases and J 6 bases, with 20 bases left between them. The germline CDR1 and CDR2 sequences are LNHNV and YYDKDF (reference sequence). There are 15 residues in the CDR3. CDR3 in amino acids: CATSGSGTISSEQYF. The DNA for the CDR3 is TGTGCCACCAGCGGTTCCGGGACAATATCGTCCGAGCAGTACTTC. The whole variable domain, filled in from reference TRBV15 and TRBJ2-7, reads DAMVIQNPRYQVTQFGKPVTLSCSQTLNHNVMYWYQQKSSQAPKLLFHYYDKDFNNEADTPDNFQSRRPNTSFCFLDIRSPGLGDTAMYLCATSGSGTISSEQYFGPGTRLTVT.

This clone turned up a few times. The chain is built from TRBV9 and TRBJ1-1; D not resolved. This CDR3 contains 13 residues. Germline CDR1 and CDR2: SGDLS and YYNGEE. V was trimmed by 0 bases and J by 0 bases, leaving 3 bases between them. CDR3 region: CASSVAMNTEAFF. The CDR3 bases are TGTGCCAGCAGCGTAGCTATGAACACTGAAGCTTTCTTT.

V and J are TRBV5-4 and TRBJ2-1; the D gene is possibly TRBD1 (6 bases). CDR3 size: 13 residues. The germline CDR1 and CDR2 sequences are SGHNT and YYREEE (reference sequence). V was trimmed by 3 bases and J by 8 bases, leaving 12 bases between them. CDR3 in amino acids: CASSWGQGYEQFF. DNA of the CDR3: TGTGCCAGCAGCTGGGGCCAGGGGTATGAGCAGTTCTTC. Combining the CDR3 with reference TRBV5-4 and TRBJ2-1 gives the whole variable domain ETGVTQSPTHLIKTRGQQVTLRCSSQSGHNTVSWYQQALGQGPQFIFQYYREEENGRGNFPPRFSGLQFPNYSSELNVNALELDDSALYLCASSWGQGYEQFFGPGTRLTVL.

V is TRBV4-1 and J is TRBJ2-7, with 7 bases matching TRBD1. The ends lost 3 bases at V and 7 bases at J; junction bases unmatched: 9. Per germline, CDR1 MGHRA and CDR2 YSYEKL. CDR3 length equals 14 residues. The CDR3 sequence: CASSQPRQGTEQYF. The DNA for the CDR3 is TGCGCCAGCAGCCAGCCCAGACAGGGTACGGAGCAGTACTTC.

This clone has a handful of counts. This rearrangement joins TRBV11-2 to TRBJ2-7; 8 bases agree with TRBD1. CDR1 SGHAT and CDR2 FQNNGV come from the germline V gene. Losses at the gene ends were 4 bases for V and 6 bases for J; bases not matched to a gene: 11. The CDR3 covers 15 residues. The CDR3 DNA follows: TGTGCCAGCAGCTCCCTTAGACAGGGGACCCTCGAGCAGTACTTC. Its protein is CASSSLRQGTLEQYF.

This clone turned up a few times. The V and J genes are TRBV30 and TRBJ2-3; D remains unclear. Trimming pared 2 bases from V and 7 bases from J, leaving 7 bases between. CDR1 is GTSNPN, CDR2 SVGIG, per germline (reference sequence). This CDR3 comprises 11 residues. The CDR3 region has the DNA TGTGCCTGGAGTCCGCGAAATACGCAGTATTTT. Translating it yields CAWSPRNTQYF.

The rearrangement uses TRBV29-1 and TRBJ2-2; D is possibly TRBD2 (5 bases). Germline V gene lookup returns CDR1 SQVTM and CDR2 ANQGSEA. The CDR3 contains 16 residues. The ends were cut back, 4 bases at V and 0 bases at J, with 15 bases in the middle. The CDR3 DNA reads TGCAGCGTTGGATTAGCGAATAGAGCGAACACCGGGGAGCTGTTTTTT. As protein: CSVGLANRANTGELFF.

The V and J genes are TRBV2 and TRBJ2-2, with 7 bases lining up with TRBD1. CDR1 and CDR2 (germline): SNHLY, FYNNEI. The CDR3 totals 16 residues. Trimming took 7 bases from V and 0 from J; bases not matched to a gene: 8. CDR3 in DNA: TGTGCCAGCACGCCCTTTGGACAGGCGAACACCGGGGAGCTGTTTTTT. This translates into CASTPFGQANTGELFF.

The chain is built from TRBV2 and TRBJ2-5; D ambiguous. The CDR3 length is 14 residues. With 5 bases removed from V and 3 bases from J, the gap between germline ends came to 13 bases. CDR1 SNHLY and CDR2 FYNNEI come from the germline V gene. In DNA, the CDR3 is TGTGCCAGCAGTCCCCCATCGGAGAAAGAGACCCAGTACTTC. This translates into CASSPPSEKETQYF.

This chain links TRBV30 with TRBJ1-6; 7 positions agree with TRBD1. After removal of 2 bases from V and 6 bases from J, the junction contained 7 bases not matched to a gene. This CDR3 contains 15 residues. Germline CDR1 and CDR2: GTSNPN and SVGIG (reference sequence). CDR3 nucleotides: TGTGCCTGGAGTCCGACAGGGTTAACTAATTCACCCCTCCACTTT. It is translated as CAWSPTGLTNSPLHF.

This chain joins TRBV29-1 and TRBJ1-1; D possibly corresponds to TRBD1 (5 bases). The CDR3 contains 13 residues. Per germline, CDR1 SQVTM and CDR2 ANQGSEA. This chain's CDR3 is CSAEEGQGTEAFF. In DNA form, the CDR3 reads TGCAGTGCAGAGGAGGGGCAGGGCACTGAAGCTTTCTTT.

The rearrangement links TRBV25-1 to TRBJ1-1, with D hard to call. Germline lookup yields CDR1 MGHDK and CDR2 SYGVNS. The V and J ends lost 1 base and 1 base respectively, with 13 bases between them. This CDR3 contains 16 residues. The CDR3 loop is CASSESRREGNTEAFF. In DNA form, the CDR3 reads TGTGCCAGCAGTGAATCAAGAAGGGAGGGGAACACTGAAGCTTTCTTT. Full variable domain (rest looked up from reference TRBV25-1 and TRBJ1-1): EADIYQTPRYLVIGTGKKITLECSQTMGHDKMYWYQQDPGMELHLIHYSYGVNSTEKGDLSSESTVSRIRTEHFPLTLESARPSHTSQYLCASSESRREGNTEAFFGQGTRLTVV.

The chain combines TRBV6-5 with TRBJ2-7; 7 bases are shared with TRBD1. The germline V gene encodes CDR1 MNHEY and CDR2 SVGAGI. This CDR3 comprises 13 residues. The V segment lost 5 bases and the J segment 3 bases; nucleotides outside the gene matches: 4. The CDR3 loop reads CASSRDRGYEQYF. CDR3 in DNA: TGTGCCAGCAGTCGGGACAGAGGCTACGAGCAGTACTTC.

V gene TRBV7-2 combines with J gene TRBJ1-3, with 9 bases that match TRBD1. The germline V gene encodes CDR1 SGHTA and CDR2 FQGNSA. This CDR3 region has 13 residues. The V gene end was trimmed by 6 bases and the J gene end by 6 bases; junction bases not matched to a gene: 3. CDR3 sequence: CASSRDRANTIYF. The DNA for the CDR3 is TGTGCCAGCAGTCGGGACAGGGCAAACACCATATATTTT.

The chain employs TRBV7-9 and TRBJ1-1; weak D call: TRBD1 (5 bases). CDR3 length: 14 residues. V lost 1 base, J lost 5 bases, and 11 bases lay in between. The germline CDR1 and CDR2 sequences are SEHNR and FQNEAQ (reference sequence). CDR3 region: CASSLEGVGTEAFF. The CDR3 nucleotides are TGTGCCAGCAGCTTAGAAGGGGTTGGGACTGAAGCTTTCTTT.